The clone carrying this TCR beta chain was found a few times. Germline V gene data show CDR1 as SEHNR and CDR2 as FQNEAQ (reference sequence). This CDR3 has 14 amino acids. In TCRdb, the RT-PCR reads were re-called with MiXCR into one record per CDR3 protein. The sample lists about 540,000 distinct CDR3 sequences, around 21% occurring once. The sample belongs to a study of response to subunit inactivated influenza vaccine. This sample also belongs to another study, concerning T cells expressing NK-cell markers. From that study: Beta-chain TCR cDNA was generated via 5'RACE template switching with UMIs. An anti-gamma-delta TCR antibody was added in several experiments. It restricted sorting to alpha-beta TCR-expressing T cells. Dominant NKG2C+ clonotypes in six donors made up about 1.0-8% of CD8+ T cells.

The source was CD4+ T cells sorted from PBMCs, collected 11 to 12 days after vaccination. The TCR originated in a man in his fifties or sixties who received an inactivated influenza vaccine. This chain uses TRBV7-9 with TRBJ1-2; 7 positions match TRBD1. In DNA form, the CDR3 reads TGTGTCGCATCCTCTTCGACAGGGATCACCGGCTACACCTTC. Translating gives CVASSSTGITGYTF.